This T cell receptor (beta chain) was identified in a study of memory CD8 T cells in hepatitis C reinfection. Method: immunoSEQ multiplex PCR; TCRdb's copy keeps in-frame clones and lacks some. In the table there are some 46,000 clones, approximately 92% of which are singletons. The time point here: late/post reinfection, 12 to 24 weeks after detection. TCR sequencing was done directly ex vivo on sorted cells, without expansion in vitro. The CDR3 is made up of 14 amino acids. V dropped 3 bases and J dropped 0 bases, with 9 bases sitting between them. Germline CDR1 reads LNHDA; CDR2 reads SQIVND (reference sequence).

The sequence was obtained from a man aged 18 to 35 with hepatitis C virus infection. This chain joins TRBV19 and TRBJ2-7; no clear D. The sample comprised naive CD8+ T cells sorted from blood. The DNA of the CDR3 is TGTGCCAGTAGTATCTACGTTAGCTCCTACGAGCAGTACTTC. Protein: CASSIYVSSYEQYF. Together with reference TRBV19 and TRBJ2-7, the CDR3 gives the full variable domain: DGGITQSPKYLFRKEGQNVTLSCEQNLNHDAMYWYRQDPGQGLRLIYYSQIVNDFQKGDIAEGYSVSREKKESFPLTVTSAQKNPTAFYLCASSIYVSSYEQYFGPGTRLTVT.